Listed below are T cell receptor beta chains from one sample, sequenced in a study of regulatory T cells in long-lasting Graves disease. TCRdb ran MiXCR on the multiplex PCR reads and lists one entry per CDR3 protein. Of under 350,000 distinct CDR3 sequences detected, around 23% appear once; the ten largest clones hold around three fifths. This specimen was peripheral blood mononuclear cells (PBMCs), taken when the disease was refractory, from a patient treated with antithyroid drugs. The receptor source for this set is a female donor with Graves disease. Both conserved end residues are part of each CDR3. The D gene is left open where the match is weak. Clone size, where shown, is once, few, many, or a class for clones that have expanded.

TGTGCCAGCAGGGCAACCTACGAGCAGTACTTC	CASRATYEQYF	TRBV2	TRBJ2-7	-	many
TGTGCCAGCAGTGTAGCGGGCTTGGAGAACAATGAGCAGTTCTTC	CASSVAGLENNEQFF	TRBV2	TRBJ2-1	TRBD2	-
TGTGCCAGCAGAAGGGAGGTGAACACTGAAGCTTTCTTT	CASRREVNTEAFF	TRBV27	TRBJ1-1	-	many
TGTGCCTGGAGTGCCGTCCTAGCGGGCAGTGGGAGGCTTTTT	CAWSAVLAGSGRLF	TRBV30	TRBJ2-2	TRBD2	-
TGCGCCAGCAGCCCCGGACTAGCGGACAATGAGCAGTTCTTC	CASSPGLADNEQFF	TRBV5-1	TRBJ2-1	TRBD2	many
TGCAGTGCTAGGAAGGAAAACACCATATATTTT	CSARKENTIYF	TRBV20-1	TRBJ1-3	-	-
TGTGCCAGCAGCGCCGGGGCACTCGAGCAGTACTTC	CASSAGALEQYF	TRBV7-2	TRBJ2-7	-	-
TGTGCCAGCAGTACCCCCGGGACAGGGGTCGTCGAGCAGTACTTC	CASSTPGTGVVEQYF	TRBV12-3/TRBV12-4	TRBJ2-7	TRBD1	many
TGTGCCAGCAGCAGCCCACCGCGGGAGACGGGAGATACGCAGTATTTT	CASSSPPRETGDTQYF	TRBV28	TRBJ2-3	TRBD2	once
TGTGCCAGCAGTCAATCTACCCTACGGCAGTACTTC	CASSQSTLRQYF	TRBV12-3/TRBV12-4	TRBJ2-7	-	few
TGTGCTAGCAGCGAAGGACTAGCGGGAGGTGGGGTCTGGGAGACCCAGTACTTC	CASSEGLAGGGVWETQYF	TRBV7-7	TRBJ2-5	TRBD2	many
TGTGCCAGCAGACACAGGGTCCGGGAGACCCAGTACTTC	CASRHRVRETQYF	TRBV28	TRBJ2-5	-	many
TGCAGTGCTAGAGAGGGTTATAACAATCAGCCCCAGCATTTT	CSAREGYNNQPQHF	TRBV20-1	TRBJ1-5	-	-
TGTGCCACCGGGACTAGCGGGGACACCGGGGAGCTGTTTTTT	CATGTSGDTGELFF	TRBV28	TRBJ2-2	TRBD2	many
TGTGCCAGCAGTTTCCCAGGGGGCGTCTCCTACAATGAGCAGTTCTTC	CASSFPGGVSYNEQFF	TRBV28	TRBJ2-1	TRBD1	-
TGTGCCTGGAGTGGTTACAGGAGCTCTGGAAACACCATATATTTT	CAWSGYRSSGNTIYF	TRBV30	TRBJ1-3	-	few
TGTGCCAGCAGCCCCCCTTGGGGGAAGGGCACTGAAGCTTTCTTT	CASSPPWGKGTEAFF	TRBV14	TRBJ1-1	-	-
TGTGCCAGCAGTACCACCCCTACAGGGCATACTGAAGCTTTCTTT	CASSTTPTGHTEAFF	TRBV12-3/TRBV12-4	TRBJ1-1	-	many
TGTGCCAGCAGCATGGACAGGGGAAATCTAGTCAAAAACATTCAGTACTTC	CASSMDRGNLVKNIQYF	TRBV7-2	TRBJ2-4	TRBD1	-
TGTGCCCGAGACTGGGGGCCGAACACCGGGGAGCTGTTTTTT	CARDWGPNTGELFF	TRBV30	TRBJ2-2	-	many
TGTGCCAGCAGCTTATCAGGGGCCCACAATGAGCAGTTCTTC	CASSLSGAHNEQFF	TRBV5-5	TRBJ2-1	-	few
TGTGCCAGCGGCCCGGACAGCGCCGTAGGAGGCTACACCTTC	CASGPDSAVGGYTF	TRBV9	TRBJ1-2	-	-
TGTGCCAGCAGCTCCTACACTTTGACGGGCGGGGGGGAAAAACTGTTTTTT	CASSSYTLTGGGEKLFF	TRBV7-2	TRBJ1-4	-	few
TGTGCCAGCAGCCCGCTGGGGACTAGCGGCTACGAGCAGTACTTC	CASSPLGTSGYEQYF	TRBV7-9	TRBJ2-7	TRBD2	many
TGTGCCAGCAGTTTTCGGCGCGAGCTTGGTCTCTCTGGGGCCAACGTCCTGACTTTC	CASSFRRELGLSGANVLTF	TRBV12-3/TRBV12-4	TRBJ2-6	-	many
TGTGCCAGCAGTTGGACCGGGGCAGATTATTACTACGAGCAGTACTTC	CASSWTGADYYYEQYF	TRBV28	TRBJ2-7	-	-
TGTGCCAGCAGTGACGCAGGGACCCACCCTGGCTACACCTTC	CASSDAGTHPGYTF	TRBV25-1	TRBJ1-2	-	many
TGTGCCAGTCGCTACACAGGGGAGGGCAATCAGCCCCAGCATTTT	CASRYTGEGNQPQHF	TRBV28	TRBJ1-5	TRBD1	many
TGTGCCAGCAGTGACTTGTCCTCCTACGAGCAGTACTTC	CASSDLSSYEQYF	TRBV2	TRBJ2-7	-	many
TGTGCCACCAGTGACTCGAGGTCGGGACAGGGGAATGAAAAACTGTTTTTT	CATSDSRSGQGNEKLFF	TRBV24-1	TRBJ1-4	TRBD1	few
TGTGCCAGCAGCCAGGAGGGTGGGGGTCAGCCCCAGCATTTT	CASSQEGGGQPQHF	TRBV3-1	TRBJ1-5	-	-
TGCGCCAGCACTCCGCGGGAGGGAAACAATGAGCAGTTCTTC	CASTPREGNNEQFF	TRBV5-1	TRBJ2-1	TRBD2	-
TGTGCCAGCCGGGACGGTTATAATTCACCCCTCCACTTT	CASRDGYNSPLHF	TRBV2	TRBJ1-6	-	many
TGTGCCAGCAGCTTCGTCGGGAGCGAGCAGTACTTC	CASSFVGSEQYF	TRBV7-6	TRBJ2-7	-	many
TGTGCCAGCAGTTTGGTAAGAAGCACAGATACGCAGTATTTT	CASSLVRSTDTQYF	TRBV6-5	TRBJ2-3	-	few
TGTGCCAGCAGCCGGGGACCAGAGAACACTGAAGCTTTCTTT	CASSRGPENTEAFF	TRBV7-2	TRBJ1-1	-	-
TGTGCCAGCAGTTACTCGAACGAAAAACTGTTTTTT	CASSYSNEKLFF	TRBV6-2/TRBV6-3	TRBJ1-4	-	-
TGTGCCAGCACCCTGGGTCTGAACACTGAAGCTTTCTTT	CASTLGLNTEAFF	TRBV7-2	TRBJ1-1	-	many
TGTGCCAGCAGCTTAGGGGTGGGACAGGGGAACAATGAGCAGTTCTTC	CASSLGVGQGNNEQFF	TRBV7-9	TRBJ2-1	TRBD1	-
TGTGCCAGCTCACCGCTTAACGGGGGTACTGAAGCTTTCTTT	CASSPLNGGTEAFF	TRBV18	TRBJ1-1	-	few
TGTGCCTGGGCGATAGCGGAGCTCTACGAGCAGTACTTC	CAWAIAELYEQYF	TRBV30	TRBJ2-7	-	few
TGCGCCAGCAGAGGACAGGGAATATCTGAAGCTTTCTTT	CASRGQGISEAFF	TRBV5-1	TRBJ1-1	TRBD1	-
TGTGCCAGCAGCCTCCGGGACACGGATTACTCTGGGGCCAACGTCCTGACTTTC	CASSLRDTDYSGANVLTF	TRBV7-6	TRBJ2-6	-	-
TGTGCCAGCAGCCAAGGGGCGAGGTGGGGGGGAGAATCCTACGAGCAGTACTTC	CASSQGARWGGESYEQYF	TRBV28	TRBJ2-7	TRBD2	many
TGTGCCACCACCCGGAGCAATCAGCCCCAGCATTTT	CATTRSNQPQHF	TRBV24-1	TRBJ1-5	-	-
TGTGCCAGCAGTGCAGGGTACCAAGAGACCCAGTACTTC	CASSAGYQETQYF	TRBV12-3/TRBV12-4	TRBJ2-5	-	many
TGCGCCAGCAGCCAAGATTGGCGGGACCCAGCCGAGCAGTACTTC	CASSQDWRDPAEQYF	TRBV4-3	TRBJ2-7	-	few
TGCAGTGCCGAGGGACTAGCGGGAGGCGAGCAGTTCTTC	CSAEGLAGGEQFF	TRBV20-1	TRBJ2-1	TRBD2	-
TGTGCCAGCAGCGTAGGAGGACAGGGGACTTATTCACCCCTCCACTTT	CASSVGGQGTYSPLHF	TRBV9	TRBJ1-6	TRBD1	few
TGTGCCAGCAGCGAAGATTGGGGGCATGGCGGGGAGCTGTTTTTT	CASSEDWGHGGELFF	TRBV7-2	TRBJ2-2	-	-
TGTGCCAGCAGCCTTACCCAGGGGGCGGTCGAGCAGTACTTC	CASSLTQGAVEQYF	TRBV7-9	TRBJ2-7	TRBD1	many
TGTGCCTGCAGTTTGGCTAGCCGAAACAATGAGCAGTTCTTC	CACSLASRNNEQFF	TRBV28	TRBJ2-1	-	-
TGTGCCAGCAGCGTAACCCAACTAGCGGACCCGTACGAGCAGTACTTC	CASSVTQLADPYEQYF	TRBV7-9	TRBJ2-7	TRBD2	few
TGTGCCAGCAGCCAAACGCGACAAGAGACCCAGTACTTC	CASSQTRQETQYF	TRBV9	TRBJ2-5	-	many
TGTGCCTGGAGTGTAGGTGGGGAGACCCAGTACTTC	CAWSVGGETQYF	TRBV30	TRBJ2-5	-	many
TGTGCCAGCAGTTACCTAGGGGGACAAGAGACCCAGTACTTC	CASSYLGGQETQYF	TRBV6-9	TRBJ2-5	-	-
TGTGCCAGCAGCCGTGGGACGATAGCGGGAGGGCCGGGCGAGCAGTACTTC	CASSRGTIAGGPGEQYF	TRBV6-1	TRBJ2-7	TRBD2	many